These 15 T cell receptor beta chains share one sample of origin, sequenced in a study of OX40 agonist ivuxolimab in advanced cancers. Library preparation used the immunoSEQ multiplex PCR assay. TCRdb re-hosts the immuneACCESS table, in-frame sequences only. Its copies lack some clones; in the studies checked, an unresolved V gene accounts for under half of them, and the cause for the rest is not known. The sample table lists about 67,000 clones, about 89% of them with a count of one. Of the sample, roughly 4.2% is held by the ten largest clones. The specimen comprised CD4+ or CD8+ T cells sorted from blood, sampled in a trial of the OX40 agonist ivuxolimab. All receptors derive from an adult with an advanced solid tumor such as melanoma, head and neck, liver or kidney cancer.

CDR3 region: CAWSESGYEQYF. The CDR3 nucleotides read TGTGCCTGGAGTGAGTCGGGCTACGAGCAGTACTTC. The rearrangement uses TRBV30 and TRBJ2-7; D remains unclear. The V gene lost 1 base and the J gene lost 3 bases, with 7 bases spanning the gap. Germline CDR1 GTSNPN, CDR2 SVGIG (reference sequence). There are 12 residues in the CDR3.

This chain uses TRBV6-1 with TRBJ1-5; the D gene is possibly TRBD1 (6 bases). The germline V gene encodes CDR1 MNHNS and CDR2 SASEGT. CDR3 size: 15 residues. With 2 bases removed from V and 4 bases from J, the gap between germline ends came to 12 bases. The CDR3 here is CASSESPGENQPQHF. CDR3 sequence (DNA): TGTGCCAGCAGTGAAAGCCCAGGGGAAAATCAGCCCCAGCATTTT.

The chain joins TRBV9 to TRBJ2-3; no clear D. The CDR3 runs 13 residues. V shed 2 bases and J shed 2 bases, with 6 bases lying between them. Germline assignment: CDR1 SGDLS and CDR2 YYNGEE. CDR3 sequence reads: CASSVSNTDTQYF. The CDR3, as DNA: TGTGCCAGCAGCGTGTCCAACACAGATACGCAGTATTTT.

This chain uses TRBV5-1 with TRBJ2-1, with D perhaps matching TRBD1 (8 bases). V shed 6 bases and J shed 5 bases, with 18 bases lying between them. Germline V gene sequence: CDR1 SGHRS, CDR2 YFSETQ. The CDR3 extends over 15 amino acids. The CDR3 sequence is CASTGGGSLNNEQFF. For the CDR3, the DNA is TGCGCCAGCACAGGGGGCGGGAGTCTCAACAATGAGCAGTTCTTC.

The V and J genes are TRBV28 and TRBJ1-1; D gene uncertain. V was pared by 6 bases and J by 1 base, with 3 bases between. The germline gives CDR1 MDHEN, CDR2 SYDVKM. The CDR3 covers 11 residues. CDR3 sequence: CASRSNTEAFF. CDR3 nucleotide sequence: TGTGCCAGCAGATCGAACACTGAAGCTTTCTTT.

This chain links TRBV14 with TRBJ2-1; 7 bases are a match to TRBD2. Germline values: CDR1 SGHDN, CDR2 FVKESK. The V and J ends lost 2 bases and 7 bases, in that order; junction bases with no gene match: 8. The CDR3 has 15 amino acids. The CDR3: CASSQWLRTRNEQFF. In DNA form, the CDR3 reads TGTGCCAGCAGCCAATGGCTAAGGACTAGGAATGAGCAGTTCTTC.

This clone is a singleton in its sample. The same CDR3 also results from other DNA sequences found in this sample. V is TRBV28 and J is TRBJ2-5; a weak D match, TRBD2 (5 bases). CDR1 MDHEN and CDR2 SYDVKM come from the germline V gene. The V end lost 5 bases, the J end lost 8 bases, and 9 bases lay between the germline ends. This CDR3 has 11 amino acids. CDR3 residues: CASSPRGTQYF. Here the CDR3 DNA reads TGTGCCAGCAGTCCCCGGGGAACCCAGTACTTC.

CDR3 amino acids: CASSYRDSSYEQYF. DNA for the CDR3: TGTGCCAGCAGTTACCGGGACAGCTCCTACGAGCAGTACTTC. The chain has TRBV6-9 and TRBJ2-7, with 7 bases fitting TRBD1. V lost 3 bases to trimming and J lost 0 bases; unmatched junction nucleotides: 2. The CDR3 runs to 14 residues. From germline, CDR1 is MNHGY and CDR2 SVAAGI.

The V and J genes are TRBV10-3 and TRBJ1-1; D unclear. This CDR3 region has 15 residues. V was trimmed by 0 bases and J by 0 bases, leaving 8 bases between them. Germline CDR1 reads ENHRY; CDR2 reads SYGVKD. CDR3 loop: CAISESEPMNTEAFF. As DNA, the CDR3 is TGTGCCATCAGTGAGTCGGAGCCGATGAACACTGAAGCTTTCTTT.

This clone was recorded a few times. The CDR3: CASRMGNTQYF. DNA of the CDR3: TGTGCCAGCAGGATGGGGAATACGCAGTATTTT. The chain recombines TRBV2 with TRBJ2-3; D remains unclear. Germline CDR1 is SNHLY and CDR2 is FYNNEI. The CDR3 length is 11 residues. Deletions cut 6 bases from V and 7 bases from J, with 8 bases between.

The chain couples TRBV15 to TRBJ2-7; no definite D call. This CDR3 contains 16 residues. V was trimmed by 0 bases and J by 4 bases, leaving 16 bases between them. Per germline, CDR1 LNHNV and CDR2 YYDKDF (reference sequence). The CDR3 DNA is TGTGCCACCAGCAGAGACTTACTCATTAAGCAATACGAGCAGTACTTC. This translates into CATSRDLLIKQYEQYF.

This clone was recorded once. The gene calls are TRBV4-2 and TRBJ2-1; D unresolved. V was cut by 4 bases and J by 6 bases, with 10 bases left in between. The CDR3 is 13 residues long. Looked up from germline, CDR1 is LGHNA and CDR2 is YNFKEQ. Written as DNA, the CDR3 is TGTGCCAGCAGCCGCGGCCTGGGCAATGAGCAGTTCTTC. Amino acid sequence: CASSRGLGNEQFF.

This clone has only one observation. The genes are TRBV11-3 and TRBJ2-7, with TRBD2 matching over 9 bases. CDR3 length equals 14 residues. Trimming removed 7 bases from V and 5 bases from J; junction bases left unmatched: 9. CDR1 is SGHNT, CDR2 YENEEA, per germline. CDR3 sequence (DNA): TGTGCCAGCACATCCGGGACTAGCCGTGACGAGCAGTACTTC. Translated: CASTSGTSRDEQYF.

V gene TRBV11-3 combines with J gene TRBJ2-7; 9 nucleotides line up with TRBD2. The germline CDR1 and CDR2 sequences are SGHNT and YENEEA. This CDR3 contains 15 residues. V lost 1 base, J lost 3 bases, and 4 bases stayed unmatched. CDR3 DNA: TGTGCCAGCAGCTTAGGTAGCGGGAGTTTCTACGAGCAGTACTTC. Translation gives CASSLGSGSFYEQYF. Combining the CDR3 with reference TRBV11-3 and TRBJ2-7 gives the whole variable domain EAGVVQSPRYKIIEKKQPVAFWCNPISGHNTLYWYLQNLGQGPELLIRYENEEAVDDSQLPKDRFSAERLKGVDSTLKIQPAELGDSAVYLCASSLGSGSFYEQYFGPGTRLTVT.

This sequence joins TRBV27 and TRBJ1-4; 9 nucleotides match TRBD1. The junction had 7 bases not matched to a gene; V was cut back by 7 bases and J by 4 bases. The CDR3 is 15 amino acids. Germline CDR1 is MNHEY and CDR2 is SMNVEV (reference sequence). The CDR3 loop reads CASTRAGQGNEKLFF. CDR3 coding DNA: TGTGCCAGCACCCGCGCGGGACAGGGTAATGAAAAACTGTTTTTT.